These T cell receptor beta chains were read from a single sample in a study of cytomegalovirus exposure and HLA in healthy donors. Some clones are missing from TCRdb's copy, which holds only in-frame ones; the method was immunoSEQ multiplex PCR. This sample carries fewer than 85,000 clones, with about 4% going to the ten biggest clones. Sequencing was done on a sample of PBMCs. Receptors were obtained from a female donor in good health and CMV-seropositive. Each CDR3 is given with its conserved first and last residue. D genes are given only for firm matches.

J gene,D gene,V gene,CDR3 DNA,CDR3 protein
TRBJ2-2,TRBD1,TRBV9,TGTGCCAGCAGCGTAGTGGCAGGGGGAACCGGGGAGCTGTTTTTT,CASSVVAGGTGELFF
TRBJ1-2,NA,TRBV11-2,TGTGCCAGCAGCTTGGACAGAAAGCTCCTCTATGGCTACACCTTC,CASSLDRKLLYGYTF
TRBJ2-5,TRBD1,TRBV6-5,TGTGCCAGCAGTTTTGGACAGGTGGGGGAGACCCAGTACTTC,CASSFGQVGETQYF
TRBJ2-7,NA,TRBV6-5,TGTGCCAGCAGTTACAACGGTCTCGAGCAGTACTTC,CASSYNGLEQYF
TRBJ2-1,TRBD2,TRBV11-3,TGTGCCAGCAGCTCACGAGGACTAGCGGGAAGGCAGTTCTTC,CASSSRGLAGRQFF
TRBJ2-3,NA,TRBV4-3,TGCGCCAGCAGCCAAGACGGCCTAGCCTCTAGCACAGATACGCAGTATTTT,CASSQDGLASSTDTQYF
TRBJ2-3,NA,TRBV5-1,TGCGCCAGCAGCTTGGCCTGGGGGCCAGATACGCAGTATTTT,CASSLAWGPDTQYF
TRBJ1-1,NA,TRBV6-1,TGTGCCAGCATTGGGGGGACGTTGGACACTGAAGCTTTCTTT,CASIGGTLDTEAFF
TRBJ2-7,TRBD2,TRBV18,TGTGCCAGCTCACCTGGGACTAGCGGAACCCAATCCTACGAGCAGTACTTC,CASSPGTSGTQSYEQYF
TRBJ2-3,TRBD2,TRBV19,TGTGCCAGTACCCGAAGGCCATGGGCTAGCGGGAACACAGATACGCAGTATTTT,CASTRRPWASGNTDTQYF
TRBJ2-5,TRBD1,TRBV9,TGTGCCAGCAGCGTAGTGACAGGGAACCAAGAGACCCAGTACTTC,CASSVVTGNQETQYF
TRBJ1-2,NA,TRBV18,TGTGCCAGCTCACCGGACAGCTACTATGGCTACACCTTC,CASSPDSYYGYTF
TRBJ2-3,TRBD2,TRBV9,TGTGCCAGCAGCGTAGGGCTAGCGGGGTTCACAGATACGCAGTATTTT,CASSVGLAGFTDTQYF
TRBJ2-7,TRBD1,TRBV6-5,TGTGCCAGCAGTACATACATGGACAGGTACGAGCAGTACTTC,CASSTYMDRYEQYF